This T cell receptor beta chain was captured in a study of OX40 agonist ivuxolimab in advanced cancers. For context, the study as a whole: Ivuxolimab was an agonistic, fully human IgG2 monoclonal antibody directed against OX40 (CD134), a costimulatory receptor. In the dose-escalation cohort, around four fifths of patients were male, and the mean age was approximately 60 years, with a range of roughly 23 to 85. Intravenous ivuxolimab was administered to patients every 2 weeks at six dose levels: 0.01, 0.1, 0.3, 1.5, 3 and 10 mg/kg. The paper reports the monotherapy dose-escalation portion (N of about 54 patients) of the phase I ivuxolimab trial. Patients were allowed to have had prior anti-PD-1, anti-PD-L1 or anti-CTLA-4 therapy, and around two fifths of the dose-escalation patients had been treated with checkpoint inhibitors. The point of sequencing TCRbeta in the periphery was to test whether ivuxolimab changed TCR sequence diversity and drove clonal T-cell expansion. Partial responses were achieved by three dose-escalation patients, of whom one had hepatocellular carcinoma and two had cutaneous melanoma. Among the roughly 50 dose-escalation patients, approximately 20 had hepatocellular carcinoma, around 15 melanoma, 9 renal cell carcinoma and 9 head and neck cancer. Broad study findings and their caveats: Low levels of normalized T-cell clonal expansion were also shown by some nonresponding patients. The antigen specificity of the clonally expanded peripheral T cells was not determined. At doses of 0.1 to 3.0 mg/kg, clonal expansion of both CD4+ and CD8+ T cells in blood was seen between baseline and week 6. In partial responders in the 0.1-3.0 mg/kg groups, normalized peripheral clonal expansion was found to be among the lowest, especially among CD8+ T cells. After ivuxolimab, more expanded clones were found on average in CD8+ T cells than in CD4+ T cells.

According to the germline V gene, CDR1 reads SGHRS and CDR2 reads YFSETQ. Clipping removes 5 bases from V and 0 bases from J, with 12 as the unmatched junction base count. The CDR3 covers 19 residues, taking in both the cysteine and the phenylalanine. Only the CDR3 part of the read is kept: 57 bases, read in frame from the first base. The trial excluded patients who had a history of autoimmune disease or who were on systemic immunosuppression. Peripheral blood for TCR sequencing was collected from all dose cohorts at baseline, on cycle 4 day 1, and on cycle 7 day 1. The samples were drawn from a first-in-human, open-label, multicenter phase I dose-escalation trial of ivuxolimab. Adults with locally advanced or metastatic melanoma, renal cell, hepatocellular, or head and neck squamous cell carcinoma were enrolled in the trial. Before TCR sequencing, CD4+ and CD8+ T cells were separately sorted from peripheral blood.

Genomic DNA was extracted from sorted cells for sequencing of the TCRbeta CDR3 region. The immunoSEQ Assay was used to sequence the TCRbeta CDR3 regions. Sourced from immuneACCESS, this table was stored by TCRdb with only in-frame sequences that have V and J called. A share of the clones is absent; for the studies checked, an unresolved V gene accounts for under half, and the remainder has no known explanation. The sample yields some 100,000 clones; roughly 90% were counted once. The ten most abundant clones make up approximately 0.15% of the sample. Note on this clone: Its target antigen remains unknown. No base-level quality is on record; no much larger clone is a single base apart.

The receptor chain draws on TRBV5-1 and TRBJ2-3, and TRBD2 matches 13 of the central bases. The starting material was CD4+ or CD8+ T cells sorted from blood, obtained in a trial of the OX40 agonist ivuxolimab. The sequence was obtained from an adult with an advanced solid tumor such as melanoma, head and neck, liver or kidney cancer. DNA sequence: TGCGCCAGCAGACAACACAAACTAGCGGGGGGGTCTAGCACAGATACGCAGTATTTT. The encoded protein is CASRQHKLAGGSSTDTQYF.